The 10 T cell receptor beta chains below come from one sample, sequenced in a study of neurological immune-mediated disorders (dated by TCRdb to about 2019). The library was generated by 5' RACE. The sequencer listed for this sample is Illumina HiSeq 2500. TCRdb ran its own pipeline on the public reads, namely fastp trimming at Q25 and MiXCR clone calling, and kept in-frame beta chains. Each entry merges the rows of one CDR3 protein and shows their most common DNA and genes. The sample records tens of thousands of distinct CDR3 sequences, approximately 14% of which are singletons. The top ten clones comprise nearly 7% of the sample. What was sequenced was PBMCs. Every receptor here comes from a woman aged 45-59 years in good health.

This clonotype has ten or more counts. The CDR3 reads CASSSLNEQFF. In nucleotides, the CDR3 is TGTGCCAGCAGTTCCCTCAATGAGCAGTTCTTC. The chain carries TRBV27 and TRBJ2-1; D gene unclear. In germline, CDR1 is MNHEY, CDR2 SMNVEV (reference sequence). CDR3 length: 11 amino acids. Trimming removed 4 bases from V and 6 bases from J, with 4 bases in between.

On this clonotype itself: A read error is possible here, since a much larger clone lies one base away. V usage is TRBV20-1 and J usage is TRBJ2-1, with 15 positions matching TRBD2. The CDR3 extends over 18 amino acids. Germline V CDR1 and CDR2: DFQATT, SNEGSKA (reference sequence). With 7 bases clipped from V and 1 base from J, the junction kept 11 bases outside the gene matches. The DNA for the CDR3 is TGCAGTGGGTCCCCCGGGACTAGCGGGGGGACATCCTACAATGAGCAGTTCTTC. As protein: CSGSPGTSGGTSYNEQFF.

This clonotype was seen repeatedly, ten times or more. This chain links TRBV20-1 with TRBJ1-6; weak D call: TRBD1 (5 bases). CDR1 and CDR2 (germline): DFQATT, SNEGSKA (reference sequence). This CDR3 region has 14 residues. Trimming took off 2 bases at V and 8 bases at J, with 13 bases between the two ends. The DNA for the CDR3 is TGCAGTGCTAGAATTTCCAGAGGGGATTCACCCCTCCACTTT. Translation: CSARISRGDSPLHF.

This clonotype was picked up many times. The chain has TRBV29-1 and TRBJ2-1; 7 nucleotides match TRBD1. V lost 6 bases to trimming and J lost 9 bases; unmatched junction nucleotides: 11. In germline, CDR1 is SQVTM, CDR2 ANQGSEA. The CDR3 covers 13 residues. The CDR3 spells CSVLLSGGGEQFF. The CDR3, as DNA: TGCAGCGTCCTCTTATCAGGGGGTGGTGAGCAGTTCTTC.

Regarding this clonotype: Its ends do not fully match the called genes, so a read error is possible. This chain connects TRBV12-3 or TRBV12-4 to TRBJ1-6, with D maybe TRBD1 (6 bases). The CDR3 sequence is 13 residues long. CDR3 nucleotide sequence: TGTGACAGCAGTTTACGACAGGAGACACCCCTCCACTTT. Protein sequence: CDSSLRQETPLHF.

This clonotype was counted at least ten times. V gene TRBV28 combines with J gene TRBJ1-2, with a possible D match to TRBD1 (6 bases). V lost 9 bases to trimming and J lost 5 bases, with 28 bases between them. CDR1 and CDR2 from the germline V gene are MDHEN and SYDVKM. The CDR3 length is 17 residues. The DNA of the CDR3 is TGTGCCAGTCACAGCCCAGGGGAGCTATTGAGTGGATATGGCTACACCTTC. Amino acid sequence: CASHSPGELLSGYGYTF.

This clonotype came up many times. The chain employs TRBV29-1 and TRBJ2-3, with no clear D. Germline lookup yields CDR1 SQVTM and CDR2 ANQGSEA. Trimming took 7 bases from V and 3 from J, leaving 11 bases between them. The CDR3 consists of 12 residues. CDR3 protein: CSAGPETDTQYF. The CDR3 DNA reads as TGCAGCGCGGGTCCAGAGACAGATACGCAGTATTTT.

The sample holds many counts of this clonotype. The chain has TRBV2 and TRBJ2-6; unclear D gene. Looked up from germline, CDR1 is SNHLY and CDR2 is FYNNEI. CDR3 length: 15 residues. V was cut by 6 bases and J by 0 bases, with 9 bases left in between. The CDR3 protein is CASSGTDSGANVLTF. Written as DNA, the CDR3 is TGTGCCAGCAGCGGAACAGACTCTGGGGCCAACGTCCTGACTTTC.

This rearrangement joins TRBV7-2 to TRBJ2-1; TRBD1 matches 8 bases. Germline lookup yields CDR1 SGHTA and CDR2 FQGNSA. Trimming at V came to 1 base and at J to 13 bases, leaving 12 bases not matched to a gene. The CDR3 is 15 amino acids. CDR3 in DNA: TGTGCCAGCAGCTTAGTAGGTATCGCAGGGGGCGAACAGTTCTTC. It translates to CASSLVGIAGGEQFF.

This clonotype was detected many times. This sequence joins TRBV11-2 and TRBJ2-1; TRBD2 aligns across 9 bases. Trimming removed 1 base from V and 12 bases from J; junction bases left unmatched: 10. The CDR3 length is 15 residues. The V gene's germline CDR1 is SGHAT and CDR2 FQNNGV. CDR3 protein: CASSLVAGGYQGQFF. The CDR3 DNA sequence: TGTGCCAGCAGCTTAGTTGCGGGAGGGTATCAAGGGCAGTTCTTC.